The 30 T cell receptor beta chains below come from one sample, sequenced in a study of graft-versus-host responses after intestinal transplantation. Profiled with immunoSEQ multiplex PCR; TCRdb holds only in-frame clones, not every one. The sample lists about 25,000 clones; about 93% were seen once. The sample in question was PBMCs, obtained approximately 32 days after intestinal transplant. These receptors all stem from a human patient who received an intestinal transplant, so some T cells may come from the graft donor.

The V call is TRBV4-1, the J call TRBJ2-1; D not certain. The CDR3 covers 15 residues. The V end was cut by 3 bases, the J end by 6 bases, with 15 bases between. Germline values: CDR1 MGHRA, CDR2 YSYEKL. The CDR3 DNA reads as TGCGCCAGCAGCCACGGACCGGCCGCGAGCAATGAGCAGTTCTTC. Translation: CASSHGPAASNEQFF.

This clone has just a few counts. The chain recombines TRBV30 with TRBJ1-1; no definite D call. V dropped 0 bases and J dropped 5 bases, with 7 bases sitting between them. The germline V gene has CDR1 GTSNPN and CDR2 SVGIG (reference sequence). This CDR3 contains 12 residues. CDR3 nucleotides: TGTGCCTGGAGTGTACGGACGACTGAAGCTTTCTTT. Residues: CAWSVRTTEAFF.

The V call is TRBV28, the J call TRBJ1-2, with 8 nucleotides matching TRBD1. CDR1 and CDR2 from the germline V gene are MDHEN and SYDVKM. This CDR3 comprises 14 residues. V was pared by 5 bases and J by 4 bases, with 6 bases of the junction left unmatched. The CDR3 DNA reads TGTGCCAGCAGTCAGGACAGGGAGAGCTATGGCTACACCTTC. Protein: CASSQDRESYGYTF.

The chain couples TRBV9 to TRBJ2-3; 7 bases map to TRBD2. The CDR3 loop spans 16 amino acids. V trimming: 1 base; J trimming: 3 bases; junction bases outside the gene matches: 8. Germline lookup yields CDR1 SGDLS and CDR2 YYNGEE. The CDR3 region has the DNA TGTGCCAGCAGCGTAAATAGCTTGGGAGGGACAGATACGCAGTATTTT. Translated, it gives CASSVNSLGGTDTQYF. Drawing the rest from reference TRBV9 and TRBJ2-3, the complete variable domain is DSGVTQTPKHLITATGQRVTLRCSPRSGDLSVYWYQQSLDQGLQFLIQYYNGEERAKGNILERFSAQQFPDLHSELNLSSLELGDSALYFCASSVNSLGGTDTQYFGPGTRLTVL.

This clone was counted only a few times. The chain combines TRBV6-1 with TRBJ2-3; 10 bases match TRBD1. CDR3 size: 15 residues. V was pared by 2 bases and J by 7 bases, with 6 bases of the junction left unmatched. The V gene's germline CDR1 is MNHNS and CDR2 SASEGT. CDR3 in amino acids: CASSEFRDRGNTQYF. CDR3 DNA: TGTGCCAGCAGTGAATTCCGGGACAGGGGAAATACGCAGTATTTT.

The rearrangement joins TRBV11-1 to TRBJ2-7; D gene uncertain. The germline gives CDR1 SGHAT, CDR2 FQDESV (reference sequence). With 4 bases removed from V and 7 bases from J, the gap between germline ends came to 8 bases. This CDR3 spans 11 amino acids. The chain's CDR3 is CASSSSLEQYF. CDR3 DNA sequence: TGTGCCAGCAGCTCCAGTTTAGAGCAGTACTTC. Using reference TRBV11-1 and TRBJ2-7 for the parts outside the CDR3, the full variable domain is EAEVAQSPRYKITEKSQAVAFWCDPISGHATLYWYRQILGQGPELLVQFQDESVVDDSQLPKDRFSAERLKGVDSTLKIQPAELGDSAMYLCASSSSLEQYFGPGTRLTVT.

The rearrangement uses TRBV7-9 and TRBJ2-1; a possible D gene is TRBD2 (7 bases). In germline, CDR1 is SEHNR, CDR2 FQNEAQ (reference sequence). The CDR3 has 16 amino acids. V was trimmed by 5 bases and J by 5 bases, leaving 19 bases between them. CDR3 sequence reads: CASSRTGGRLDNEQFF. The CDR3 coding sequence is TGTGCCAGCAGCCGAACCGGGGGGCGTTTGGACAATGAGCAGTTCTTC. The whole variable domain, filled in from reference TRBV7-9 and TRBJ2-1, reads DTGVSQNPRHKITKRGQNVTFRCDPISEHNRLYWYRQTLGQGPEFLTYFQNEAQLEKSRLLSDRFSAERPKGSFSTLEIQRTEQGDSAMYLCASSRTGGRLDNEQFFGPGTRLTVL.

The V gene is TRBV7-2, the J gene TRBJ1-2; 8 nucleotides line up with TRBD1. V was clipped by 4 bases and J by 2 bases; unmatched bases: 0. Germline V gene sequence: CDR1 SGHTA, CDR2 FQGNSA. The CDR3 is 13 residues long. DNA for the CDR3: TGTGCCAGCAGCTCAGGGGGCAACTATGGCTACACCTTC. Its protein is CASSSGGNYGYTF.

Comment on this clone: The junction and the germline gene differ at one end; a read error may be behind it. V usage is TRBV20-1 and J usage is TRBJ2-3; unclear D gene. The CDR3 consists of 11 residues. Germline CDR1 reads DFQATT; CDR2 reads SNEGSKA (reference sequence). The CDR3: CSAPKGPLKSF. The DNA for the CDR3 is TGCAGTGCCCCGAAAGGACCGCTCAAGTCTTTT.

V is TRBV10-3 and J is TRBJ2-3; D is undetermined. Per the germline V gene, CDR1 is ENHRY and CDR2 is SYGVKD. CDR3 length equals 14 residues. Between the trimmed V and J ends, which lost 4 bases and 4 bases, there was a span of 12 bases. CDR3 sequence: CAISAASGADTQYF. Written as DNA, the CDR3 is TGTGCCATCAGTGCGGCTAGTGGGGCAGATACGCAGTATTTT.

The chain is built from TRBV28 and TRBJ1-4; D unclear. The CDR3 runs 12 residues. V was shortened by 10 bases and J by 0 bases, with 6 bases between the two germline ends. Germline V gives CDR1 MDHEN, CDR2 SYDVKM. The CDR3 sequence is CATGATNEKLFF. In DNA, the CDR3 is TGTGCCACCGGTGCAACTAATGAAAAACTGTTTTTT.

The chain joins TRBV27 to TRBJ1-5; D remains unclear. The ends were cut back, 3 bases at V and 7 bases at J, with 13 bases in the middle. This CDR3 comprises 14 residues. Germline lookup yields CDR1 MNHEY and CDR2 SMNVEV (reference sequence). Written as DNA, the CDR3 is TGTGCCAGCAGTTTCGGGCCCCAACGCCAGCCCCAGCATTTT. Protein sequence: CASSFGPQRQPQHF.

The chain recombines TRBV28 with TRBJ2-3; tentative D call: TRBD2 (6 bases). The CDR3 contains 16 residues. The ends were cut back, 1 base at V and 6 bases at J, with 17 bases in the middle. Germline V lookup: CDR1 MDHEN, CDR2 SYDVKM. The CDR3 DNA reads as TGTGCCAGCAGTTTATCGGAGCGGGTCGGATGGGATACGCAGTATTTT. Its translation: CASSLSERVGWDTQYF.

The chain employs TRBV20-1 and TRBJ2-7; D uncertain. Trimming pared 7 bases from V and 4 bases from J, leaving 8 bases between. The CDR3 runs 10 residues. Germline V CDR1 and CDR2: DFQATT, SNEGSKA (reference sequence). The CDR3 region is CSGPPYEQYF. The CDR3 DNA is TGCAGTGGCCCACCTTACGAGCAGTACTTC.

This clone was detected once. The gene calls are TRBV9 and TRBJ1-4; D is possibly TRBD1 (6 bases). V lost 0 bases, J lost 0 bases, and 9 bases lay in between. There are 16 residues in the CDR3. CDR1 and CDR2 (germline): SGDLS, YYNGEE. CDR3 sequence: CASSVGRGPTNEKLFF. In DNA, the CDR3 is TGTGCCAGCAGCGTAGGCAGGGGCCCAACTAATGAAAAACTGTTTTTT.

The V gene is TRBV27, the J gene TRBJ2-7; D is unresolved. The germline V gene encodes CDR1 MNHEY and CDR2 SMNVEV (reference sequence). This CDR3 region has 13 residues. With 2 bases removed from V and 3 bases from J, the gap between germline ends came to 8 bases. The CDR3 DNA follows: TGTGCCAGCAGTTTACGCCTAGACTACGAGCAGTACTTC. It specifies CASSLRLDYEQYF.

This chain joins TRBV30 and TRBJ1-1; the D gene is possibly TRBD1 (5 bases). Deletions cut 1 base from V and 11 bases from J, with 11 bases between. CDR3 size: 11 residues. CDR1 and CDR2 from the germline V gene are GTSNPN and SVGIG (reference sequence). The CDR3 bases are TGTGCCTGGAGTGCCCGAGGGGACGCTTTCTTT. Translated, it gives CAWSARGDAFF.

The CDR3 sequence: CASSQGQGPYEQYF. CDR3 in DNA: TGTGCCAGCAGCCAGGGACAGGGGCCCTACGAGCAGTACTTC. This chain links TRBV7-9 with TRBJ2-7; 10 positions match TRBD1. V was pared by 5 bases and J by 2 bases, with 3 bases of the junction left unmatched. Looked up from germline, CDR1 is SEHNR and CDR2 is FQNEAQ (reference sequence). This CDR3 comprises 14 residues.

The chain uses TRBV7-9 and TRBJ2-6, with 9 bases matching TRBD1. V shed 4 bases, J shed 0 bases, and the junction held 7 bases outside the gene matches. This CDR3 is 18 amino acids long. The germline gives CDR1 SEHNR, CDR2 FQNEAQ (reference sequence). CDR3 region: CASSSPGQGHSGANVLTF. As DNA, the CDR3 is TGTGCCAGCAGCTCCCCGGGACAGGGACACTCTGGGGCCAACGTCCTGACTTTC.

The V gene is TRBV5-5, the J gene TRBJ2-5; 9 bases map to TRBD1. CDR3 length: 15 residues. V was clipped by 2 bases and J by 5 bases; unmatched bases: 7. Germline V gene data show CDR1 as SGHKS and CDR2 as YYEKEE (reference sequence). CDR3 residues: CASSFSGQGQETQYF. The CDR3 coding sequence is TGTGCCAGCAGCTTTTCTGGACAGGGGCAGGAGACCCAGTACTTC. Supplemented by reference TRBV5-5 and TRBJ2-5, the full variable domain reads DAGVTQSPTHLIKTRGQQVTLRCSPISGHKSVSWYQQVLGQGPQFIFQYYEKEERGRGNFPDRFSARQFPNYSSELNVNALLLGDSALYLCASSFSGQGQETQYFGPGTRLLVL.

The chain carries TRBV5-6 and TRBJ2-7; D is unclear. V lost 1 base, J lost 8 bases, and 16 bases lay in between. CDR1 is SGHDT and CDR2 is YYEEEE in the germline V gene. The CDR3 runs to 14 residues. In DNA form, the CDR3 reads TGTGCCAGCAGCTTGCGTTTGGGTATCAGGCAGCAGTACTTC. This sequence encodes CASSLRLGIRQQYF.

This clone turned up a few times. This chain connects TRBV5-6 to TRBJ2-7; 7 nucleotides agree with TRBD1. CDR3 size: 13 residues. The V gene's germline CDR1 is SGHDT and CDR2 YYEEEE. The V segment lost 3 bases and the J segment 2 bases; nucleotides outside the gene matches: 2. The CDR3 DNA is TGTGCCAGCAGCTCGGGACAGCCCTACGAGCAGTACTTC. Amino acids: CASSSGQPYEQYF.

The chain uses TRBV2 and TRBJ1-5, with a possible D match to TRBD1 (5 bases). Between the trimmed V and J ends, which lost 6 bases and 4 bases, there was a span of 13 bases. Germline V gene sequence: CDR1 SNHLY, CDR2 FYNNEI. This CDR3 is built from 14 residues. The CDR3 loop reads CASSLEKGNQPQHF. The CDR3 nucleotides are TGTGCCAGCAGCCTCGAAAAGGGGAATCAGCCCCAGCATTTT.

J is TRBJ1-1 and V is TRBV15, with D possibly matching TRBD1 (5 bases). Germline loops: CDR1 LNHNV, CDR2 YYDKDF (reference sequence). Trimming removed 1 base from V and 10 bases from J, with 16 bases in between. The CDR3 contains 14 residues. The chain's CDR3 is CATSRGGEGFGAFF. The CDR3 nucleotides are TGTGCCACCAGCAGAGGGGGGGAAGGGTTTGGAGCTTTCTTT.

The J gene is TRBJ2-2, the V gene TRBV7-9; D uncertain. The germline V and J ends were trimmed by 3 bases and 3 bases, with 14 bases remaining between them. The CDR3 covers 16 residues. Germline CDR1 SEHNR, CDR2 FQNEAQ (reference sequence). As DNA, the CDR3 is TGTGCCAGCAGCTTTCCTCCTACTACCTACACCGGGGAGCTGTTTTTT. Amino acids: CASSFPPTTYTGELFF.

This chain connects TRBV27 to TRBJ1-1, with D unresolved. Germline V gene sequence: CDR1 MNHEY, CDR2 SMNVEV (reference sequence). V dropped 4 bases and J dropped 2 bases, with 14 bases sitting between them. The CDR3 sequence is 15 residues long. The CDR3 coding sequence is TGTGCCAGCAGTTCTTACAGTTCGGGAAACACTGAAGCTTTCTTT. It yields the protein CASSSYSSGNTEAFF.

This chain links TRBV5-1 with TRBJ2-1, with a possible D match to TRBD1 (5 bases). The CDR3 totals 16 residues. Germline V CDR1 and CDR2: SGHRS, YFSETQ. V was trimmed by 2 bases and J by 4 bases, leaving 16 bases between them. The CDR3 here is CASSLQDSLLYNEQFF. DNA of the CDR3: TGCGCCAGCAGCTTACAAGACAGCCTGCTTTACAATGAGCAGTTCTTC.

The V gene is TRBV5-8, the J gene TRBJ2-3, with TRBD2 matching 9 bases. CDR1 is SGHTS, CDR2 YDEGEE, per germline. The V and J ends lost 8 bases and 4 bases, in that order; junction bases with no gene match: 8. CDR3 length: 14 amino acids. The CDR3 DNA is TGTGCCAGGGATAGCGGGAGTGGGGCAGATACGCAGTATTTT. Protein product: CARDSGSGADTQYF.

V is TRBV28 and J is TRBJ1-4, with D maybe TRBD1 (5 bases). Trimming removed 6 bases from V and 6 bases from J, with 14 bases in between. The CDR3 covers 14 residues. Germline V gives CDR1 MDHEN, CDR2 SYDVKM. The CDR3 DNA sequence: TGTGCCAGCAGCTCTGGGGGACCGGATGAAAAACTGTTTTTT. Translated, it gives CASSSGGPDEKLFF.

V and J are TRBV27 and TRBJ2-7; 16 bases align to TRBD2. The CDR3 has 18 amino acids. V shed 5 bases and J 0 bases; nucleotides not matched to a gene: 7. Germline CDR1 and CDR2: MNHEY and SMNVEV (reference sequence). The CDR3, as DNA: TGTGCCAGCAGTGAGGGACTAGCGGGAGGGCCAAGCTCCTACGAGCAGTACTTC. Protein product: CASSEGLAGGPSSYEQYF.